These T cell receptor beta chains were read from a single sample in a study of OX40 agonist ivuxolimab in advanced cancers. Assay used: immunoSEQ multiplex PCR; TCRdb lists only in-frame clones, some missing. The table lists 74,000 or so clones, more than 70% of them singletons. This material consisted of CD4+ or CD8+ T cells sorted from blood, taken in a trial of the OX40 agonist ivuxolimab. These receptors all come from an adult with an advanced solid tumor such as melanoma, head and neck, liver or kidney cancer. CDR3s include the opening cysteine and the closing phenylalanine or tryptophan. D genes are given only for firm matches. The size of a clone is reported for some rows only, either as once, few or many, or as a class for expanded clones.

V gene: TRBV19
J gene: TRBJ2-7
clone size: .
D gene: TRBD1
CDR3 protein: CATSIRTGSSYEQYF
CDR3 DNA: TGTGCCACCAGTATCCGGACAGGGAGCTCCTACGAGCAGTACTTC

V gene: TRBV5-4
J gene: TRBJ2-3
clone size: few
D gene: .
CDR3 protein: CASSLGGTDTQYF
CDR3 DNA: TGTGCCAGCAGCTTGGGCGGCACAGATACGCAGTATTTT

V gene: TRBV7-3
J gene: TRBJ2-1
clone size: .
D gene: TRBD2
CDR3 protein: CASSLAERGAYNEQFF
CDR3 DNA: TGTGCCAGCAGCTTAGCCGAGCGGGGGGCGTACAATGAGCAGTTCTTC

V gene: TRBV6-5
J gene: TRBJ2-5
clone size: .
D gene: .
CDR3 protein: CAVRGATETQYF
CDR3 DNA: TGTGCCGTTCGGGGGGCGACGGAGACCCAGTACTTC

V gene: TRBV6-5
J gene: TRBJ2-3
clone size: .
D gene: .
CDR3 protein: CASSYPGVDTQYF
CDR3 DNA: TGTGCCAGCAGTTACCCGGGGGTAGATACGCAGTATTTT

V gene: TRBV7-6
J gene: TRBJ1-1
clone size: .
D gene: .
CDR3 protein: CASSITRDTEAFF
CDR3 DNA: TGTGCCAGCAGCATTACAAGGGACACTGAAGCTTTCTTT

V gene: TRBV2
J gene: TRBJ1-6
clone size: few
D gene: TRBD1
CDR3 protein: CASRGDRGYGSPLHF
CDR3 DNA: TGTGCCAGCAGGGGAGACAGGGGCTACGGTTCACCCCTCCACTTT

V gene: TRBV18
J gene: TRBJ2-2
clone size: .
D gene: .
CDR3 protein: CASSPLVAGVKPGELFF
CDR3 DNA: TGTGCCAGCTCACCACTGGTCGCAGGGGTTAAGCCCGGGGAGCTGTTTTTT

V gene: TRBV4-1
J gene: TRBJ1-2
clone size: .
D gene: TRBD1
CDR3 protein: CASSQDAQGENYGYTF
CDR3 DNA: TGCGCCAGCAGCCAAGATGCGCAGGGGGAGAACTATGGCTACACCTTC

V gene: TRBV5-1
J gene: TRBJ1-5
clone size: once
D gene: .
CDR3 protein: CASSLGAQGQPQHF
CDR3 DNA: TGCGCCAGCAGCTTGGGGGCGCAGGGACAGCCCCAGCATTTT

V gene: TRBV11-2
J gene: TRBJ2-7
clone size: .
D gene: TRBD2
CDR3 protein: CASSPSGRPYEQYF
CDR3 DNA: TGTGCCAGCAGCCCTAGCGGGCGTCCCTACGAGCAGTACTTC

V gene: TRBV4-1
J gene: TRBJ1-2
clone size: .
D gene: .
CDR3 protein: CASSQEGHSIGNYGYTF
CDR3 DNA: TGCGCCAGCAGCCAGGAGGGACACTCGATAGGCAACTATGGCTACACCTTC

V gene: TRBV7-2
J gene: TRBJ2-7
clone size: .
D gene: .
CDR3 protein: CASSLDPGPEQYF
CDR3 DNA: TGTGCCAGCAGCTTAGATCCGGGGCCCGAGCAGTACTTC

V gene: TRBV6-5
J gene: TRBJ2-1
clone size: .
D gene: TRBD2
CDR3 protein: CASSYSPSGSLGEQFF
CDR3 DNA: TGTGCCAGCAGTTACTCCCCTAGCGGGAGTTTAGGTGAGCAGTTCTTC

V gene: TRBV6-5
J gene: TRBJ2-7
clone size: once
D gene: .
CDR3 protein: CASSYSADLLYF
CDR3 DNA: TGTGCCAGCAGTTACTCGGCAGACCTTTTGTACTTC

V gene: TRBV6-4
J gene: TRBJ1-4
clone size: .
D gene: .
CDR3 protein: CASSGTGQPSEKLFF
CDR3 DNA: TGTGCCAGCAGTGGTACGGGACAACCTTCTGAAAAACTGTTTTTT

V gene: TRBV5-6
J gene: TRBJ2-7
clone size: .
D gene: TRBD2
CDR3 protein: CASSRGEGHTYEQYF
CDR3 DNA: TGTGCCAGCAGCCGCGGGGAGGGTCACACCTACGAGCAGTACTTC

V gene: TRBV19
J gene: TRBJ2-1
clone size: .
D gene: .
CDR3 protein: CASSLGRVVYNEQFF
CDR3 DNA: TGTGCCAGTAGTCTTGGCAGGGTCGTATACAATGAGCAGTTCTTC

V gene: TRBV4-1
J gene: TRBJ2-5
clone size: .
D gene: .
CDR3 protein: CASSQMRVGTQETQYF
CDR3 DNA: TGCGCCAGCAGCCAGATGAGGGTAGGGACCCAAGAGACCCAGTACTTC

V gene: TRBV19
J gene: TRBJ1-3
clone size: .
D gene: .
CDR3 protein: CASTRTAHSGNTIYF
CDR3 DNA: TGTGCCAGTACCCGAACAGCACACTCTGGAAACACCATATATTTT

V gene: TRBV30
J gene: TRBJ2-3
clone size: .
D gene: .
CDR3 protein: CAWSVRESSTDTQYF
CDR3 DNA: TGTGCCTGGAGTGTACGTGAGTCTTCCACAGATACGCAGTATTTT

V gene: TRBV28
J gene: TRBJ1-2
clone size: .
D gene: .
CDR3 protein: CASRSQGHGYTF
CDR3 DNA: TGTGCCAGCAGATCTCAGGGGCATGGCTACACCTTC

V gene: TRBV15
J gene: TRBJ2-6
clone size: .
D gene: .
CDR3 protein: CATSTAGSGANVLTF
CDR3 DNA: TGTGCCACCAGCACCGCGGGCTCTGGGGCCAACGTCCTGACTTTC

V gene: TRBV11-2
J gene: TRBJ2-2
clone size: .
D gene: TRBD2
CDR3 protein: CASSNSGSDTGELFF
CDR3 DNA: TGTGCCAGCAGCAATAGCGGGTCAGACACCGGGGAGCTGTTTTTT

V gene: TRBV7-3
J gene: TRBJ1-1
clone size: .
D gene: TRBD1
CDR3 protein: CASSPHGTARGGTEAFF
CDR3 DNA: TGTGCCAGCAGCCCCCACGGGACAGCCCGCGGGGGCACTGAAGCTTTCTTT

V gene: TRBV7-6
J gene: TRBJ2-1
clone size: .
D gene: TRBD2
CDR3 protein: CASSLRGTSGRGEQFF
CDR3 DNA: TGTGCCAGCAGCTTAAGGGGGACTAGCGGGAGAGGGGAGCAGTTCTTC

V gene: TRBV5-1
J gene: TRBJ1-2
clone size: .
D gene: .
CDR3 protein: CASSLARGTSYGYTF
CDR3 DNA: TGCGCCAGCAGCTTGGCAAGGGGGACAAGCTATGGCTACACCTTC

V gene: TRBV18
J gene: TRBJ1-4
clone size: .
D gene: .
CDR3 protein: CASSPRGGTVNEKLFF
CDR3 DNA: TGTGCCAGCTCTCCGCGGGGCGGGACGGTTAATGAAAAACTGTTTTTT

V gene: TRBV7-6
J gene: TRBJ2-7
clone size: .
D gene: .
CDR3 protein: CASSLGLGNEQYF
CDR3 DNA: TGTGCCAGCAGCTTAGGGCTGGGAAACGAGCAGTACTTC

V gene: TRBV12-5
J gene: TRBJ2-1
clone size: .
D gene: .
CDR3 protein: CASGQENSYNEQFF
CDR3 DNA: TGTGCTAGTGGCCAAGAAAACTCCTACAATGAGCAGTTCTTC

V gene: TRBV18
J gene: TRBJ1-3
clone size: .
D gene: .
CDR3 protein: CASSPLRQENTIYF
CDR3 DNA: TGTGCCAGCTCACCACTCCGACAGGAAAACACCATATATTTT

V gene: TRBV28
J gene: TRBJ2-7
clone size: .
D gene: .
CDR3 protein: CASRSDSVNYEQYF
CDR3 DNA: TGTGCCAGCAGATCGGACAGCGTAAACTACGAGCAGTACTTC

V gene: TRBV5-1
J gene: TRBJ2-7
clone size: .
D gene: .
CDR3 protein: CASSQGGEQYF
CDR3 DNA: TGCGCCAGCAGTCAGGGCGGCGAGCAGTACTTC

V gene: TRBV7-3
J gene: TRBJ2-1
clone size: .
D gene: TRBD2
CDR3 protein: CASSPASGGWNEQFF
CDR3 DNA: TGTGCCAGCAGCCCGGCTAGCGGGGGGTGGAATGAGCAGTTCTTC

V gene: TRBV30
J gene: TRBJ1-6
clone size: .
D gene: .
CDR3 protein: CAWTPGVGDTRPLHF
CDR3 DNA: TGTGCCTGGACCCCGGGGGTTGGGGATACGCGACCCCTCCACTTT

V gene: TRBV19
J gene: TRBJ2-2
clone size: few
D gene: .
CDR3 protein: CASSDRALNTGELFF
CDR3 DNA: TGTGCCAGTAGTGACCGGGCCTTAAACACCGGGGAGCTGTTTTTT

V gene: TRBV27
J gene: TRBJ2-7
clone size: .
D gene: .
CDR3 protein: CASKRLDPAYEQYF
CDR3 DNA: TGTGCCAGCAAACGCCTGGACCCCGCCTACGAGCAGTACTTC

V gene: TRBV7-3
J gene: TRBJ2-1
clone size: .
D gene: .
CDR3 protein: CASSLDTYNEQFF
CDR3 DNA: TGTGCCAGCAGCTTGGACACTTACAATGAGCAGTTCTTC

V gene: TRBV25-1
J gene: TRBJ1-2
clone size: .
D gene: TRBD1
CDR3 protein: CASSVRTGNGYTF
CDR3 DNA: TGTGCCAGCAGTGTCCGGACAGGGAATGGCTACACCTTC

V gene: TRBV11-3
J gene: TRBJ2-1
clone size: .
D gene: .
CDR3 protein: CASSLQGSYNEQFF
CDR3 DNA: TGTGCCAGCAGCTTGCAGGGATCCTACAATGAGCAGTTCTTC

V gene: TRBV5-1
J gene: TRBJ2-1
clone size: once
D gene: .
CDR3 protein: CASSFIATDYNEQFF
CDR3 DNA: TGCGCCAGCAGCTTTATAGCGACGGATTACAATGAGCAGTTCTTC

V gene: TRBV27
J gene: TRBJ1-4
clone size: .
D gene: TRBD1
CDR3 protein: CASRRQGVGEKLFF
CDR3 DNA: TGTGCCAGCCGTAGACAGGGGGTCGGTGAAAAACTGTTTTTT